The 21 T cell receptor beta chains in this list originate from one sample, sequenced in a study of blood T cell repertoires in COVID-19. Sequencing was performed with immunoSEQ multiplex PCR; in TCRdb, only in-frame clones are kept and a portion is missing. The table includes over 250,000 clones, around 87% detected once. Sequencing was done on a sample of peripheral blood. The receptor set was obtained from a woman between 50 and 59 years old with acute or convalescent COVID-19.

The chain recombines TRBV5-1 with TRBJ2-2; 12 bases map to TRBD2. Unmatched junction bases numbered 5, after V lost 4 bases and J lost 7 bases. This CDR3 has 15 residues. The V gene's germline CDR1 is SGHRS and CDR2 YFSETQ. CDR3 coding DNA: TGCGCCAGCAGCATCCCTAGCGGGAGGGACGGGGAGCTGTTTTTT. Translating it yields CASSIPSGRDGELFF.

The rearrangement joins TRBV7-9 to TRBJ2-7; D possibly corresponds to TRBD2 (5 bases). The CDR3 extends over 15 amino acids. V was cut by 5 bases and J by 2 bases, with 16 bases left in between. Looked up from germline, CDR1 is SEHNR and CDR2 is FQNEAQ (reference sequence). The CDR3 DNA reads TGTGCCAGCAGCCCTAGGGCGGGTGTGGCCTACGAGCAGTACTTC. As protein: CASSPRAGVAYEQYF. Based on the CDR3 plus reference TRBV7-9 and TRBJ2-7, the full variable domain is DTGVSQNPRHKITKRGQNVTFRCDPISEHNRLYWYRQTLGQGPEFLTYFQNEAQLEKSRLLSDRFSAERPKGSFSTLEIQRTEQGDSAMYLCASSPRAGVAYEQYFGPGTRLTVT.

The chain combines TRBV30 with TRBJ1-1; D not resolved. There are 12 residues in the CDR3. Trimming removed 8 bases at V and 1 base at J, with 11 bases between. Germline CDR1 is GTSNPN and CDR2 is SVGIG (reference sequence). The CDR3 sequence is CAGGLQNTEAFF. As DNA, the CDR3 is TGTGCCGGAGGACTCCAGAACACTGAAGCTTTCTTT.

The V and J genes are TRBV19 and TRBJ1-5, with D hard to call. CDR1 is LNHDA and CDR2 is SQIVND in the germline V gene (reference sequence). The V and J ends lost 1 base and 1 base respectively, with 8 bases between them. CDR3 size: 15 residues. CDR3 sequence reads: CASSIGQASNQPQHF. The CDR3 DNA follows: TGTGCCAGTAGTATAGGGCAGGCGAGCAATCAGCCCCAGCATTTT.

This clone was detected only once. The V gene is TRBV19, the J gene TRBJ1-5; 7 bases map to TRBD1. This CDR3 is 15 amino acids long. With V trimmed by 4 bases and J by 5 bases, 8 bases remained unmatched. Germline V gene data show CDR1 as LNHDA and CDR2 as SQIVND (reference sequence). The CDR3 nucleotides read TGTGCCAGTAGTAGAGCCAGGGGGTTTGATCAGCCCCAGCATTTT. Its translation: CASSRARGFDQPQHF.

This chain connects TRBV5-1 to TRBJ2-7; TRBD1 might be the D (6 bases). With 1 base removed from V and 0 bases from J, the gap between germline ends came to 11 bases. Germline V gives CDR1 SGHRS, CDR2 YFSETQ. This CDR3 comprises 15 residues. The DNA for the CDR3 is TGCGCCAGCAGCTTGTGGGACATTGACTCCTACGAGCAGTACTTC. It codes for CASSLWDIDSYEQYF.

The chain links TRBV30 to TRBJ2-2, with a possible D match to TRBD1 (6 bases). Looked up from germline, CDR1 is GTSNPN and CDR2 is SVGIG (reference sequence). V lost 2 bases and J lost 2, with 12 bases in between. The CDR3 is 15 residues long. The CDR3 reads CAWSSRTANTGELFF. The CDR3, as DNA: TGTGCCTGGAGTTCAAGGACAGCCAACACCGGGGAGCTGTTTTTT.

There are a few counts of this clone. This chain links TRBV11-2 with TRBJ2-1, with TRBD2 matching over 7 bases. J gave up 8 bases and V 6 bases, and 16 bases lay outside the gene matches. The germline gives CDR1 SGHAT, CDR2 FQNNGV. The CDR3 contains 16 residues. CDR3 sequence reads: CASSSAPGGGVDEQFF. CDR3 nucleotide sequence: TGTGCCAGCAGTTCTGCTCCGGGAGGTGGCGTCGATGAGCAGTTCTTC.

The rearrangement joins TRBV10-2 to TRBJ1-5; D not resolved. This CDR3 has 17 amino acids. The germline V gene has CDR1 WSHSY and CDR2 SAAADI. Trimming stripped 2 bases from V and 0 bases from J, with 14 bases between. In nucleotides, the CDR3 is TGCGCCAGCAGTGAGAGATACTTGTCCCATAGCAATCAGCCCCAGCATTTT. Amino acid sequence: CASSERYLSHSNQPQHF.

The gene calls are TRBV27 and TRBJ2-7; 9 bases fit TRBD1. This CDR3 region has 15 residues. The V gene's germline CDR1 is MNHEY and CDR2 SMNVEV (reference sequence). The J segment lost 2 bases and the V segment lost 6 bases, leaving 8 bases of the junction unmatched. The CDR3 DNA follows: TGTGCCAGCAGAGAGGGGGGGACAGGGACCTACGAGCAGTACTTC. Amino acids: CASREGGTGTYEQYF.

The chain employs TRBV7-8 and TRBJ2-3, with a tentative D call TRBD2 (5 bases). The V gene's germline CDR1 is SGHVS and CDR2 FQNEAQ. The CDR3 has 16 amino acids. Deletions cut 5 bases from V and 0 bases from J, with 15 bases between. The CDR3: CASSRTTKPSTDTQYF. The CDR3 nucleotides are TGTGCCAGCAGCCGGACGACTAAGCCTAGCACAGATACGCAGTATTTT.

This clone was detected only once. V usage is TRBV20-1 and J usage is TRBJ1-5; no reliable D call. This CDR3 region has 11 residues. Per the germline V gene, CDR1 is DFQATT and CDR2 is SNEGSKA (reference sequence). V was cut by 5 bases and J by 7 bases, with 9 bases left in between. DNA for the CDR3: TGCAGTGCTCTGGGAGAACAGCCCCAGCATTTT. Protein product: CSALGEQPQHF.

This clone was observed a single time. This sequence joins TRBV30 and TRBJ2-3; 8 bases map to TRBD1. V gave up 3 bases and J gave up 9 bases; unmatched junction bases: 2. The germline CDR1 and CDR2 sequences are GTSNPN and SVGIG (reference sequence). This CDR3 is built from 11 residues. The CDR3 loop is CAWSRQGTQYF. In DNA, the CDR3 is TGTGCCTGGAGCAGACAGGGGACGCAGTATTTT. Based on the CDR3 plus reference TRBV30 and TRBJ2-3, the full variable domain is SQTIHQWPATLVQPVGSPLSLECTVEGTSNPNLYWYRQAAGRGLQLLFYSVGIGQISSEVPQNLSASRPQDRQFILSSKKLLLSDSGFYLCAWSRQGTQYFGPGTRLTVL.

The genes are TRBV6-5 and TRBJ2-5, with 7 bases identical to TRBD1. The CDR3 consists of 16 residues. V lost 1 base to trimming and J lost 2 bases; unmatched junction nucleotides: 7. Germline V gene lookup returns CDR1 MNHEY and CDR2 SVGAGI. CDR3 sequence (DNA): TGTGCCAGCAGTTACTTGGGGACAGCGCTACAAGAGACCCAGTACTTC. It yields the protein CASSYLGTALQETQYF.

This clone has only one observation. The rearrangement uses TRBV11-2 and TRBJ1-3, with D tentatively TRBD1 (5 bases). Germline loops: CDR1 SGHAT, CDR2 FQNNGV. V was trimmed by 0 bases and J by 4 bases, leaving 7 bases between them. This CDR3 has 14 residues. The CDR3 DNA reads as TGTGCCAGCAGCTTAGAAGCAGGGGGAAACACCATATATTTT. This sequence encodes CASSLEAGGNTIYF.

This sequence joins TRBV18 and TRBJ1-4; 9 positions agree with TRBD1. CDR3 length equals 18 residues. The germline V gene encodes CDR1 KGHSH and CDR2 LQKENI. Trimming at V came to 2 bases and at J to 4 bases, leaving 11 bases not matched to a gene. CDR3 nucleotides: TGTGCCAGCTCACCAGGAGGGACAGGGTCAATGGTTAATGAAAAACTGTTTTTT. Translation: CASSPGGTGSMVNEKLFF.

The chain couples TRBV30 to TRBJ2-7, with D perhaps TRBD1 (6 bases). The CDR3 extends over 15 amino acids. Germline CDR1 reads GTSNPN; CDR2 reads SVGIG (reference sequence). V was pared by 3 bases and J by 0 bases, with 15 bases between. The CDR3 is CAWSPPGTLSYEQYF. CDR3 bases: TGTGCCTGGAGCCCTCCCGGGACACTCTCCTACGAGCAGTACTTC. Complete variable domain (other parts from reference TRBV30 and TRBJ2-7): SQTIHQWPATLVQPVGSPLSLECTVEGTSNPNLYWYRQAAGRGLQLLFYSVGIGQISSEVPQNLSASRPQDRQFILSSKKLLLSDSGFYLCAWSPPGTLSYEQYFGPGTRLTVT.

This sequence joins TRBV7-9 and TRBJ1-4; 9 bases are shared with TRBD1. Germline V CDR1 and CDR2: SEHNR, FQNEAQ (reference sequence). J lost 7 bases, V lost 3 bases, and 3 bases had no gene match. This CDR3 is 14 amino acids long. The CDR3 DNA sequence: TGTGCCAGCAGCTTGGACAGGGGAAGTGAAAAACTGTTTTTT. Protein sequence: CASSLDRGSEKLFF.

The chain links TRBV29-1 to TRBJ2-3, with 7 bases that match TRBD1. This CDR3 region has 13 residues. Trimming at V came to 6 bases and at J to 2 bases, leaving 5 bases not matched to a gene. Germline assignment: CDR1 SQVTM and CDR2 ANQGSEA. The CDR3 spells CSVPGQITDTQYF. CDR3 in DNA: TGCAGCGTCCCGGGACAGATCACAGATACGCAGTATTTT.

The V and J genes are TRBV9 and TRBJ2-3, with TRBD1 matching over 7 bases. The trim removed 7 bases at V and 4 bases at J, leaving 6 bases unmatched. Germline lookup yields CDR1 SGDLS and CDR2 YYNGEE. The CDR3 contains 13 residues. CDR3 DNA: TGTGCCAGCGCCCGACAGGGCGCAGATACGCAGTATTTT. This codes for CASARQGADTQYF.

The chain has TRBV2 and TRBJ1-5; perhaps TRBD1 as D (6 bases). Germline-derived CDR1 and CDR2 are SNHLY and FYNNEI. The CDR3 is 14 residues long. V was pared by 4 bases and J by 6 bases, with 13 bases between. The CDR3 DNA reads TGTGCCAGCAGTGTTACCAGGGGAAGTCAGCCCCAGCATTTT. It yields the protein CASSVTRGSQPQHF.